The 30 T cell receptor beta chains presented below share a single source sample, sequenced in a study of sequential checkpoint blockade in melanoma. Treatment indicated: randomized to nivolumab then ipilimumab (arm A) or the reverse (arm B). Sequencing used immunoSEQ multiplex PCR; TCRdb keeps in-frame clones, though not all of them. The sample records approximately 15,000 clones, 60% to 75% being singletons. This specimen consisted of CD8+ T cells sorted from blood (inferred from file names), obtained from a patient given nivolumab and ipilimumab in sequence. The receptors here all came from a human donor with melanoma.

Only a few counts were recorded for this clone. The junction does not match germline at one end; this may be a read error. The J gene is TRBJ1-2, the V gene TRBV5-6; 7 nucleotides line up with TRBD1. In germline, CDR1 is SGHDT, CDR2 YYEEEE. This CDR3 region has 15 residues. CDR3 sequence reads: CASSFGTAPKYGYTF. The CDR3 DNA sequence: TGTGCCAGCAGCTTTGGGACAGCTCCTAAATATGGCTACACCTTC.

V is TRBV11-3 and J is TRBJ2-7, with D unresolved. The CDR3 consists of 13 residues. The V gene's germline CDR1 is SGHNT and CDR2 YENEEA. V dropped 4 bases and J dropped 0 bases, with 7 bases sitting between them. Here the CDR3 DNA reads TGTGCCAGCAGCTCCCGGTACTCCTACGAGCAGTACTTC. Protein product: CASSSRYSYEQYF.

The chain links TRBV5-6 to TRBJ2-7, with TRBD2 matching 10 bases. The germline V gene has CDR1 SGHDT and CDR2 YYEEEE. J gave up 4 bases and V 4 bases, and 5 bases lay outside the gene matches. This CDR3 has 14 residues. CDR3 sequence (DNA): TGTGCCAGCAGCCTAGGACTAGCGGTTTACGAGCAGTACTTC. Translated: CASSLGLAVYEQYF.

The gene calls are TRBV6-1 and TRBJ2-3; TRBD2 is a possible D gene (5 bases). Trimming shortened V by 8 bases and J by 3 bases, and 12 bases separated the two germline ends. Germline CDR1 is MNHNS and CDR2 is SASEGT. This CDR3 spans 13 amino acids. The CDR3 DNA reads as TGTGCCAGCGAGGGTAAAATGACAGATACGCAGTATTTT. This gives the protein CASEGKMTDTQYF.

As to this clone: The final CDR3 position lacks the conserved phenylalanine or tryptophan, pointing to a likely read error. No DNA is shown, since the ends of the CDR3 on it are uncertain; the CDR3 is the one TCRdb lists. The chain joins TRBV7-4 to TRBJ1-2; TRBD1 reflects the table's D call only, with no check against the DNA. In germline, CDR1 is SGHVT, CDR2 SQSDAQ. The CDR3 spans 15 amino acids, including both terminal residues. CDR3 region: CASSLSGRGQGVNLA.

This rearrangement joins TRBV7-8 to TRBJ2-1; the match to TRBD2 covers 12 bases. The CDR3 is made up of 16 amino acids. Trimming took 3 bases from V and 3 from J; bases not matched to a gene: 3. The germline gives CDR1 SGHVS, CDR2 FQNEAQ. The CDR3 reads CASSFRLAGVYNEQFF. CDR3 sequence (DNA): TGTGCCAGCAGCTTCCGACTAGCGGGGGTCTACAATGAGCAGTTCTTC.

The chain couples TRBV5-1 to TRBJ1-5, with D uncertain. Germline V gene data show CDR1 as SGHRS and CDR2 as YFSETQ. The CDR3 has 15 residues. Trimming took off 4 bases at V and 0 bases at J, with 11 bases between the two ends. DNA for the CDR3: TGCGCCAGCAGCCTTGGGCCAAATAGCAATCAGCCCCAGCATTTT. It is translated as CASSLGPNSNQPQHF.

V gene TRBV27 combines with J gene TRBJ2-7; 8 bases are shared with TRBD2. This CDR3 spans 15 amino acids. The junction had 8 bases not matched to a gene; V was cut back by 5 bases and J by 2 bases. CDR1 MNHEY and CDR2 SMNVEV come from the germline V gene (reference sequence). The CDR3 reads CASSPVTSAAYEQYF. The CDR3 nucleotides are TGTGCCAGCAGTCCTGTGACTAGCGCCGCCTACGAGCAGTACTTC.

CDR3 sequence: CASSPGGHYEQYF. The CDR3 nucleotides read TGTGCCAGCAGCCCAGGGGGCCACTACGAGCAGTACTTC. The rearrangement links TRBV14 to TRBJ2-7; 8 nucleotides match TRBD1. The CDR3 runs to 13 residues. Germline V gene lookup returns CDR1 SGHDN and CDR2 FVKESK. The J segment lost 3 bases and the V segment lost 4 bases, leaving 2 bases of the junction unmatched.

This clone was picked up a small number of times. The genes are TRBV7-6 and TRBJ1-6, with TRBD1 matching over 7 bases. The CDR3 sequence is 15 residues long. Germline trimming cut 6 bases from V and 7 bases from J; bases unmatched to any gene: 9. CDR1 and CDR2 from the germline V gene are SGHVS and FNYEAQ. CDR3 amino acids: CASSLEDRTNSPLHF. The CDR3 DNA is TGTGCCAGCAGTCTTGAGGACAGGACCAATTCACCCCTCCACTTT.

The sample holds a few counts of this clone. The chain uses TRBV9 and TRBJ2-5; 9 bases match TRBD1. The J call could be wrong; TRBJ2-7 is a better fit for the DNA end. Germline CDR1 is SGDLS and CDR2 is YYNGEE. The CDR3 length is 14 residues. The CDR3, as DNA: TGTGCCAGCAGTGCCCCGGACAGGGGCTACGAGCAGTACTTC. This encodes CASSAPDRGYEQYF.

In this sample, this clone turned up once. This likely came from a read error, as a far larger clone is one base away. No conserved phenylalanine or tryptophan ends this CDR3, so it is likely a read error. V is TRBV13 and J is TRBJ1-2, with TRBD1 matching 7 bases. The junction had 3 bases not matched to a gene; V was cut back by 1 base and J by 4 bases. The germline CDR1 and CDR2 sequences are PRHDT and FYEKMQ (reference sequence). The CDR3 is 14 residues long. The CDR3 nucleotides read TGTGCCAGCAGCTTAGAAGGGGGCGCCTATGGCTACACCCTC. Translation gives CASSLEGGAYGYTL.

CDR3 sequence reads: CASSPGQAYYEQYF. CDR3 nucleotides: TGTGCCAGCAGTCCGGGACAGGCATACTACGAGCAGTACTTC. The chain employs TRBV6-5 and TRBJ2-7; 8 nucleotides line up with TRBD1. Germline CDR1 MNHEY, CDR2 SVGAGI. V shed 5 bases, J shed 3 bases, and the junction held 6 bases outside the gene matches. There are 14 residues in the CDR3.

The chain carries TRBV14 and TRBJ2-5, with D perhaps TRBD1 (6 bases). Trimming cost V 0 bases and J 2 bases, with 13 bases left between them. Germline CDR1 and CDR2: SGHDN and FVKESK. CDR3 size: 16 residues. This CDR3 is CASSQESRGWQETQYF. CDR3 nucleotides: TGTGCCAGCAGCCAAGAAAGCAGGGGTTGGCAAGAGACCCAGTACTTC.

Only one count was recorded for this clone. The CDR3 DNA sequence: TGCGCCAGCAGCGGCACAGCCCGCGAAAAGCAGTACTTC. It translates to CASSGTAREKQYF. This chain uses TRBV4-1 with TRBJ2-7; D unresolved. Deletions cut 5 bases from V and 8 bases from J, with 16 bases between. The V gene's germline CDR1 is MGHRA and CDR2 YSYEKL. The CDR3 has 13 amino acids.

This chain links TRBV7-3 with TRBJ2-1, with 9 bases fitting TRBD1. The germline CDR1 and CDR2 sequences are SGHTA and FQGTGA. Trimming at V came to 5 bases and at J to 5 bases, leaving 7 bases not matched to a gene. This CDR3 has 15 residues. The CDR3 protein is CASSPGTGYNNEQFF. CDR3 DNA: TGTGCCAGCAGCCCCGGGACAGGGTATAACAATGAGCAGTTCTTC. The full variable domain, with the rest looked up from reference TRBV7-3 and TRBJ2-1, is GAGVSQTPSNKVTEKGKYVELRCDPISGHTALYWYRQSLGQGPEFLIYFQGTGAADDSGLPNDRFFAVRPEGSVSTLKIQRTERGDSAVYLCASSPGTGYNNEQFFGPGTRLTVL.

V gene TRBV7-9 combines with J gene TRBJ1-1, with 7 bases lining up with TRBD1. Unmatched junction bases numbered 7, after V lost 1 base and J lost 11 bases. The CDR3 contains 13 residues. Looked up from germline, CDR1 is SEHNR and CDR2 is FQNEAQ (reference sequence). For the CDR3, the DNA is TGTGCCAGCAGCTTAGGGGGCGGGACAGTGGCTTTCTTT. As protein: CASSLGGGTVAFF.

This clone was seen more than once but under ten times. CDR3 region: CASSSVEAQLARDTQYF. For the CDR3, the DNA is TGTGCCAGCAGTTCAGTGGAAGCACAACTAGCGAGAGATACGCAGTATTTT. This chain uses TRBV7-2 with TRBJ2-3; TRBD2 matches 7 bases. V gave up 6 bases and J gave up 5 bases; unmatched junction bases: 17. Germline assignment: CDR1 SGHTA and CDR2 FQGNSA. CDR3 length: 17 residues.

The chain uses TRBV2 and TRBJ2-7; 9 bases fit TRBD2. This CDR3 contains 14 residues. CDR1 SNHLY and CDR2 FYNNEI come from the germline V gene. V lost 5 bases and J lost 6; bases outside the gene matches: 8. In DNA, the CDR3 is TGTGCCAGCAGTAATCCGGGACTAGCTGCCGAGCAGTACTTC. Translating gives CASSNPGLAAEQYF.

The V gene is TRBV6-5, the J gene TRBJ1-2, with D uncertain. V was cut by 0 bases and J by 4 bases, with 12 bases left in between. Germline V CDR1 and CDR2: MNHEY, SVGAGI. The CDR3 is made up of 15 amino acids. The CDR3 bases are TGTGCCAGCAGTTACTCGGAGAGAGGCCTCTATGGCTACACCTTC. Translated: CASSYSERGLYGYTF.

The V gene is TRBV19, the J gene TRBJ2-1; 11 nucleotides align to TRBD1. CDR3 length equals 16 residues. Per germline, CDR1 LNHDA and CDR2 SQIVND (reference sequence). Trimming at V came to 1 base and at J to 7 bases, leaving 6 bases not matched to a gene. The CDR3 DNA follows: TGTGCCAGTAGTATAGTTTCCGGGACAGGGGGAAATGAGCAGTTCTTC. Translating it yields CASSIVSGTGGNEQFF.

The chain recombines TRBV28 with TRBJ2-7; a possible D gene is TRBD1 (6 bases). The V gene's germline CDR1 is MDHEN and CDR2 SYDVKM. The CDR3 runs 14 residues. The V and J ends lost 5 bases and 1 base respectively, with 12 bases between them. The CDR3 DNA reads TGTGCCAGCAGTCCGTGGGGGCAGTCCTACGAGCAGTACTTC. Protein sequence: CASSPWGQSYEQYF.

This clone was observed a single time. CDR3: CASSLAGADTQYF. CDR3 in DNA: TGTGCCAGCAGCTTAGCGGGGGCGGATACGCAGTATTTT. The V and J genes are TRBV7-6 and TRBJ2-3; D may be TRBD1 (6 bases). CDR3 length equals 13 residues. V was pared by 0 bases and J by 6 bases, with 7 bases between. Per the germline V gene, CDR1 is SGHVS and CDR2 is FNYEAQ.

The CDR3 loop is CSASRTGELFF. The DNA for the CDR3 is TGCAGCGCTTCCAGGACCGGGGAGCTGTTTTTT. This chain links TRBV29-1 with TRBJ2-2; the D is unclear. The V gene's germline CDR1 is SQVTM and CDR2 ANQGSEA. Trimming pared 7 bases from V and 5 bases from J, leaving 8 bases between. The CDR3 runs to 11 residues.

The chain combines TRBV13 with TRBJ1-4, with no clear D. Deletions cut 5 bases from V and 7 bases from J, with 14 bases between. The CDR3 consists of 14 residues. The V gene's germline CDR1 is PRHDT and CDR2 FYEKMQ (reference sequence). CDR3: CASSDSTGSEKLFF. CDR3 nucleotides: TGTGCCAGCAGCGACTCGACGGGTAGTGAAAAACTGTTTTTT.

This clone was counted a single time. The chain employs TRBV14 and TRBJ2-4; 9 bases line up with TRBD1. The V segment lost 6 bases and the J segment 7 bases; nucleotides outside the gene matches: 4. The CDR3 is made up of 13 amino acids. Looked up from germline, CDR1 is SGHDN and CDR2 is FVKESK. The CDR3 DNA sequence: TGTGCCAGCAGTCCCGGGACAGGGAACATTCAGTACTTC. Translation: CASSPGTGNIQYF.

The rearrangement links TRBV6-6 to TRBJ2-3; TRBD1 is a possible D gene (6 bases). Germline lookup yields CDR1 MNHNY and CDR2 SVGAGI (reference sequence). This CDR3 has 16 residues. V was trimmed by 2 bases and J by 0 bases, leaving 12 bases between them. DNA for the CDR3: TGTGCCAGCAGTTACCGAAGGGACACCAGCACAGATACGCAGTATTTT. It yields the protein CASSYRRDTSTDTQYF.

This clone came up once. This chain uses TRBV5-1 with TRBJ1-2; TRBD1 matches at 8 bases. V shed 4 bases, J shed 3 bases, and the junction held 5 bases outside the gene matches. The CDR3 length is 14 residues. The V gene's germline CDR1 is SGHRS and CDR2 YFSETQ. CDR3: CASSASTGDYGYTF. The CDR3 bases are TGCGCCAGCAGCGCCTCGACAGGGGACTATGGCTACACCTTC.

In DNA form, the CDR3 reads TGTGCCAGCAGCGTAGAGGGGGAGCGCGAGACCCAGTACTTC. Amino acids: CASSVEGERETQYF. The chain recombines TRBV9 with TRBJ2-5; a possible D gene is TRBD1 (6 bases). The CDR3 loop spans 14 amino acids. V was pared by 0 bases and J by 5 bases, with 11 bases between. Germline-derived CDR1 and CDR2 are SGDLS and YYNGEE.

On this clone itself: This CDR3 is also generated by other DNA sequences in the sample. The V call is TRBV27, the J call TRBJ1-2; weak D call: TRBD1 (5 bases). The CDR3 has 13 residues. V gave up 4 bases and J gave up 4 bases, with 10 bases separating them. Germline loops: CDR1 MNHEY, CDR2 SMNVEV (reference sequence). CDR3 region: CASSSNRRYGYTF. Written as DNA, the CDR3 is TGTGCCAGCAGTTCGAACAGGCGCTATGGCTACACCTTC.